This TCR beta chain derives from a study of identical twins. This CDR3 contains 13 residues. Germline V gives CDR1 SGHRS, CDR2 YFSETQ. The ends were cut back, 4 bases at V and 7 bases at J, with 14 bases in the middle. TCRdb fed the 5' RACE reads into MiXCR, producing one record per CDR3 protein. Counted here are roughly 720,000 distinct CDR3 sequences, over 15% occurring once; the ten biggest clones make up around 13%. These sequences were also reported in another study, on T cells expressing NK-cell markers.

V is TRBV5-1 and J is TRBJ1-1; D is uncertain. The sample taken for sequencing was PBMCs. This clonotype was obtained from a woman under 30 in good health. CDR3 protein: CASSIINGDEAFF. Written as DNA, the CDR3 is TGCGCCAGCAGCATCATTAACGGAGATGAAGCTTTCTTT.